This T cell receptor beta chain was observed in a study of blood T cell repertoires in COVID-19. Clones were read by immunoSEQ multiplex PCR, and TCRdb kept only the in-frame ones, dropping some. The profile covers roughly 40,000 clones, with approximately 89% appearing a single time and around 10% taken by the ten largest. Trimming left V 5 bases short and J 5 bases short, with 15 bases between. Germline values: CDR1 SGHTA, CDR2 FQGNSA. The CDR3 covers 14 residues. The TCR originated in a woman in her 70s with acute or convalescent COVID-19. The V and J genes are TRBV7-2 and TRBJ2-5; D gene uncertain. Specimen: peripheral blood. The CDR3, as DNA: TGTGCCAGCAGCCCTGCGTTGGTCCGGGAGACCCAGTACTTC. As protein: CASSPALVRETQYF.